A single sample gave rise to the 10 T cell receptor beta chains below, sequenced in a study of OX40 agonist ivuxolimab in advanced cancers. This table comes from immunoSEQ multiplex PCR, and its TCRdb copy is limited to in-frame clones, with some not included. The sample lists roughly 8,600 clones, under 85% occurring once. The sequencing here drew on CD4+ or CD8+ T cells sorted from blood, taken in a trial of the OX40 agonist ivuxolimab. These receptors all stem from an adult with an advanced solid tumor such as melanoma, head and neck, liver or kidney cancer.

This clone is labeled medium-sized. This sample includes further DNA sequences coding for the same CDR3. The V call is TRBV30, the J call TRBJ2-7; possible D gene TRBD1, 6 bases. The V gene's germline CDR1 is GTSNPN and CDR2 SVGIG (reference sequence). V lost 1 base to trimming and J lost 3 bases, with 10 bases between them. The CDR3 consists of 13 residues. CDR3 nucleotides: TGTGCCTGGAGTGACGGCAGGGGCTACGAGCAGTACTTC. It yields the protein CAWSDGRGYEQYF.

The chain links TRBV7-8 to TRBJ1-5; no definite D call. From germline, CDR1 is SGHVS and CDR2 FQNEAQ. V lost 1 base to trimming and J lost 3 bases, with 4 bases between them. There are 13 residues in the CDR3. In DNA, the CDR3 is TGTGCCAGCAGCTTAGGGCCCAATCAGCCCCAGCATTTT. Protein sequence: CASSLGPNQPQHF.

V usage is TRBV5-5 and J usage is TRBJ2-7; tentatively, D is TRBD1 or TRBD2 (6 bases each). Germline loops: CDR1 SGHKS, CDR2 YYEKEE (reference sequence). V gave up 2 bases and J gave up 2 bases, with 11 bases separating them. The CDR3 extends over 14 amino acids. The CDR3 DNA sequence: TGTGCCAGCAGCTTAATTCGGGGGCCCTACGAGCAGTACTTC. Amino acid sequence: CASSLIRGPYEQYF.

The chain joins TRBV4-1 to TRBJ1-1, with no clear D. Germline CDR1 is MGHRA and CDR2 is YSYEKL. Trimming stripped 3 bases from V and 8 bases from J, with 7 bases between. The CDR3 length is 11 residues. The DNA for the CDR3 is TGCGCCAGCAGCCAGTTTGAGGAAGCTTTCTTT. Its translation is CASSQFEEAFF.

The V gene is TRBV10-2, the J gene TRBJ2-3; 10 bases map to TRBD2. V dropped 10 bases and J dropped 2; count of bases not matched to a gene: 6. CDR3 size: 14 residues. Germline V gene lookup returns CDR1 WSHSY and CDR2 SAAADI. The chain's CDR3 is CATLLAGITDTQYF. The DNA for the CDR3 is TGCGCCACCCTACTAGCGGGGATCACAGATACGCAGTATTTT.

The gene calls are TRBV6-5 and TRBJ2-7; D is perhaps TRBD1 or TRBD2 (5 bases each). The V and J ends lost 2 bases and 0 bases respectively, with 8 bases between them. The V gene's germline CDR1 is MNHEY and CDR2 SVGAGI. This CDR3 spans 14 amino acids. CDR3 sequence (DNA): TGTGCCAGCAGTTACGAGGGGAGCTCCTACGAGCAGTACTTC. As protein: CASSYEGSSYEQYF.

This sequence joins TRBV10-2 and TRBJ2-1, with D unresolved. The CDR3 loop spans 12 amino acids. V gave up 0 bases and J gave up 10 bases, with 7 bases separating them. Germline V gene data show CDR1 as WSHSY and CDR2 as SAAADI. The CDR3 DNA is TGCGCCAGCAGTGAGTCAAGGATAGAGCAGTTCTTC. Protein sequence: CASSESRIEQFF.

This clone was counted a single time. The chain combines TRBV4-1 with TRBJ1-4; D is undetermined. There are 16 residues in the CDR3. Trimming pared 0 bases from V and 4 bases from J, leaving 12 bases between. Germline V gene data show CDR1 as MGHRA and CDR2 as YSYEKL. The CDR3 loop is CASSQESAALNEKLFF. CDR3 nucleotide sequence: TGCGCCAGCAGCCAAGAAAGTGCAGCTCTTAATGAAAAACTGTTTTTT.

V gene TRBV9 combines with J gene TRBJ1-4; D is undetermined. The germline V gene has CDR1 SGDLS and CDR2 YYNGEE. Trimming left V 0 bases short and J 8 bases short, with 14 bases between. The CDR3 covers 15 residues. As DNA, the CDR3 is TGTGCCAGCAGCGTAGGGGGAGGAGGGTTCGAAAAACTGTTTTTT. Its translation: CASSVGGGGFEKLFF. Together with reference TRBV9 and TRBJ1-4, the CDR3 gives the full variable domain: DSGVTQTPKHLITATGQRVTLRCSPRSGDLSVYWYQQSLDQGLQFLIQYYNGEERAKGNILERFSAQQFPDLHSELNLSSLELGDSALYFCASSVGGGGFEKLFFGSGTQLSVL.

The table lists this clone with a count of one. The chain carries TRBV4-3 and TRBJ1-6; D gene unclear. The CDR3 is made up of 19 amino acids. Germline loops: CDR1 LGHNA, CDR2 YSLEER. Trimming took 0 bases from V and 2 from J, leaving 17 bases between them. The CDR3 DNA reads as TGCGCCAGCAGCCAAGATAGGCAAGGTGAAGGGACCTATAATTCACCCCTCCACTTT. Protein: CASSQDRQGEGTYNSPLHF.